This T cell receptor (beta chain) was profiled in a study of OX40 agonist ivuxolimab in advanced cancers. Study as a whole: Hepatocellular carcinoma, melanoma, renal cell or head and neck cancer was diagnosed in the dose-escalation patients.

In the case of this clone: The antigen remains unidentified.

Broader study findings: Fewer expanded clones were found on average in CD4+ than in CD8+ T cells. Some patients who did not respond also had low normalized T-cell clonal expansion. The study observed clonal expansion of CD4+ and CD8+ blood T cells by week 6 at 0.1 to 3.0 mg/kg.

The length of the CDR3 is 14 residues. Germline-derived CDR1 and CDR2 are ENHRY and SYGVKD. After removal of 10 bases from V and 7 bases from J, the junction contained 12 bases not matched to a gene. TCRdb's copy holds only in-frame clones and misses some; the assay was immunoSEQ multiplex PCR. The sample has roughly 83,000 clones, around 85% seen once; the top ten hold roughly 7.3%. The sample consisted of CD4+ or CD8+ T cells sorted from blood, taken in a trial of the OX40 agonist ivuxolimab. The receptor comes from an adult with an advanced solid tumor such as melanoma, head and neck, liver or kidney cancer. The chain uses TRBV10-3 and TRBJ2-2, with 7 bases matching TRBD2. The CDR3 DNA follows: TGTGCCACGGGAGGTCGGGATTCGATCGGGGAGCTGTTTTTT. Encoded protein: CATGGRDSIGELFF.